A few counts support the clone carrying this T cell receptor beta chain. The record originates from a study of blood T cell repertoires in COVID-19. The CDR3 is 13 amino acids. From germline, CDR1 is SGHRS and CDR2 YFSETQ. Trimming cost V 4 bases and J 1 base, with 8 bases left between them. Libraries were prepared by immunoSEQ multiplex PCR; TCRdb keeps only in-frame clonotypes and omits some of them. The repertoire holds around 300,000 clones, with around nine tenths as singletons. The chain has TRBV5-1 and TRBJ1-1; D remains unclear. The sequence was obtained from a woman aged 45-60 years with active or convalescent COVID-19. Material for sequencing was peripheral blood. DNA for the CDR3: TGCGCCAGCAGCGGAGTCGGGAACACTGAAGCTTTCTTT. As protein: CASSGVGNTEAFF. The variable domain in full, with the rest retrieved from reference TRBV5-1 and TRBJ1-1, is KAGVTQTPRYLIKTRGQQVTLSCSPISGHRSVSWYQQTPGQGLQFLFEYFSETQRNKGNFPGRFSGRQFSNSRSEMNVSTLELGDSALYLCASSGVGNTEAFFGQGTRLTVV.